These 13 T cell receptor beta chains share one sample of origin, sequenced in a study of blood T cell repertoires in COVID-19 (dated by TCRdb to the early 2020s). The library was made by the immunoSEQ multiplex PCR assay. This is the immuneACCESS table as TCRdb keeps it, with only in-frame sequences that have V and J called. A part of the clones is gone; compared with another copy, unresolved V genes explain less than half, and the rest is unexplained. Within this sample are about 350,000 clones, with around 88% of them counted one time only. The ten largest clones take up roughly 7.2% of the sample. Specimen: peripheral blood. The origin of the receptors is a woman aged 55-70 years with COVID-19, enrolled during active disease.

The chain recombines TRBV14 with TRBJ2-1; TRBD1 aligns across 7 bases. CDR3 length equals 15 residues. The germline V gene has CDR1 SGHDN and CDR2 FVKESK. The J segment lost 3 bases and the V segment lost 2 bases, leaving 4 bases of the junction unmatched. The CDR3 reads CASSQRGLNYNEQFF. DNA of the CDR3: TGTGCCAGCAGCCAAAGGGGGCTTAACTACAATGAGCAGTTCTTC.

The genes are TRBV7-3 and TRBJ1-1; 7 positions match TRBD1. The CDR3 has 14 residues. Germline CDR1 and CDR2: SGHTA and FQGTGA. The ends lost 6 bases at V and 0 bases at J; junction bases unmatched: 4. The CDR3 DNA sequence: TGTGCCAGCAGGCTGACAGGGATGAACACTGAAGCTTTCTTT. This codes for CASRLTGMNTEAFF.

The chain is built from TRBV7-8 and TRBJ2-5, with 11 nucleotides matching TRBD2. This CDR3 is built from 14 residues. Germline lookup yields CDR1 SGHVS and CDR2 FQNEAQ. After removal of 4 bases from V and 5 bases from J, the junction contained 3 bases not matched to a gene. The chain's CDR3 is CASSSRTSGETQYF. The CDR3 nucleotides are TGTGCCAGCAGCTCACGGACTAGCGGGGAGACCCAGTACTTC. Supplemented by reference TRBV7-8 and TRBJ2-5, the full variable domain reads GAGVSQSPRYKVAKRGQDVALRCDPISGHVSLFWYQQALGQGPEFLTYFQNEAQLDKSGLPSDRFFAERPEGSVSTLKIQRTQQEDSAVYLCASSSRTSGETQYFGPGTRLLVL.

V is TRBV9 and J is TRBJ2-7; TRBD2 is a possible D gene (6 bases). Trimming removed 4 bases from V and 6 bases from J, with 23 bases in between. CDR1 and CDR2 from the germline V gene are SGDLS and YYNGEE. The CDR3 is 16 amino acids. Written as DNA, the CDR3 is TGTGCCAGCAGCATCTCGGGGGTCTTCGATATCAGCGAGCAGTACTTC. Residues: CASSISGVFDISEQYF. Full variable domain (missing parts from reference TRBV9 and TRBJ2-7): DSGVTQTPKHLITATGQRVTLRCSPRSGDLSVYWYQQSLDQGLQFLIQYYNGEERAKGNILERFSAQQFPDLHSELNLSSLELGDSALYFCASSISGVFDISEQYFGPGTRLTVT.

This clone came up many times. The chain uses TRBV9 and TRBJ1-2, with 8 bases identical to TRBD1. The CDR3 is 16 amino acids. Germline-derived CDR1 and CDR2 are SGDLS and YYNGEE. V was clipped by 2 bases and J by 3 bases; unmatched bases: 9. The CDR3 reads CASSVSYRGAHYGYTF. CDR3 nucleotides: TGTGCCAGCAGCGTTTCTTACAGGGGGGCCCACTATGGCTACACCTTC.

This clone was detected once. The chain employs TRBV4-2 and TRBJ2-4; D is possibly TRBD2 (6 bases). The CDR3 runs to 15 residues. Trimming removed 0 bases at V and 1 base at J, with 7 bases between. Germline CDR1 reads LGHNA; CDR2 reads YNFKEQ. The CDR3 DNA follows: TGTGCCAGCAGCCAAGAGGAGGGGGCCAAAAACATTCAGTACTTC. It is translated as CASSQEEGAKNIQYF.

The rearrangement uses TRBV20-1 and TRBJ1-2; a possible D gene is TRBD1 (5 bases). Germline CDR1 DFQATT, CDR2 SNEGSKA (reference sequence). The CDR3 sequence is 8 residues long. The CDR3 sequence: CGQGGYTF. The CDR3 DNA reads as TGCGGGCAGGGTGGCTACACCTTC.

The CDR3 DNA sequence: TGTGCCAGGGAGGATAGTGAGCAGTTCTTC. The encoded protein is CAREDSEQFF. This chain connects TRBV19 to TRBJ2-1; weak D call: TRBD2 (5 bases). Germline V lookup: CDR1 LNHDA, CDR2 SQIVND (reference sequence). The CDR3 consists of 10 residues. V was clipped by 9 bases and J by 9 bases, with 9 bases between them. Variable domain in full (rest from reference TRBV19 and TRBJ2-1): DGGITQSPKYLFRKEGQNVTLSCEQNLNHDAMYWYRQDPGQGLRLIYYSQIVNDFQKGDIAEGYSVSREKKESFPLTVTSAQKNPTAFYLCAREDSEQFFGPGTRLTVL.

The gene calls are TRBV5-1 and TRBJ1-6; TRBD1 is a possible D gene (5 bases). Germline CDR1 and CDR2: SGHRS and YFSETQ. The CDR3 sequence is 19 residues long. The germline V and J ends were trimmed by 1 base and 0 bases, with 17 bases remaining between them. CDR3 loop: CASSLRQAQGVSYNSPLHF. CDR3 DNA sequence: TGCGCCAGCAGCTTGAGGCAGGCCCAAGGGGTCTCCTATAATTCACCCCTCCACTTT.

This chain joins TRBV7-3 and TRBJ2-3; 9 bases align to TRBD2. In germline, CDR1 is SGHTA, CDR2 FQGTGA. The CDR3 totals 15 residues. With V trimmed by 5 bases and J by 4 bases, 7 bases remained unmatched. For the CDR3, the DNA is TGTGCCAGCAGCCCAGCGGGGGGAAGGGCAGATACGCAGTATTTT. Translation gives CASSPAGGRADTQYF.

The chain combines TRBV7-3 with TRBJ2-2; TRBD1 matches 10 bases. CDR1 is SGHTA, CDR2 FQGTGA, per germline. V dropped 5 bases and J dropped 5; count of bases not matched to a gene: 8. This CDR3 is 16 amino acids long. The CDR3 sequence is CASSQAGQGMTGELFF. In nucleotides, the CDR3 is TGTGCCAGCAGCCAGGCGGGACAGGGGATGACCGGGGAGCTGTTTTTT.

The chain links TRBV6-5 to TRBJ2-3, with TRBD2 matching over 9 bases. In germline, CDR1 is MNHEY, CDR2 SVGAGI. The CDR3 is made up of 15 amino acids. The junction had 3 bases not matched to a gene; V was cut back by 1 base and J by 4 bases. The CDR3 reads CASSYFAGGADTQYF. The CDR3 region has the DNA TGTGCCAGCAGTTACTTTGCGGGGGGGGCAGATACGCAGTATTTT.

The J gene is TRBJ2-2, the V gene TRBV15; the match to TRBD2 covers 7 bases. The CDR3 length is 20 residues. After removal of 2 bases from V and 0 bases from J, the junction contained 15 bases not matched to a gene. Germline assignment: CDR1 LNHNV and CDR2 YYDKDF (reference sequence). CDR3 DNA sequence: TGTGCCACCAGCAGATATCTGGAGGCTAGCGGAACCGCGAACACCGGGGAGCTGTTTTTT. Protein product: CATSRYLEASGTANTGELFF.